This is a list of T cell receptor beta chains from one sample in a study of cytomegalovirus exposure and HLA in healthy donors. Data came from immunoSEQ multiplex PCR; TCRdb stores just in-frame clones and leaves some out. Of more than 150,000 clones in the sample, around 80% are singletons; the top ten hold under 3%. The sequencing input was PBMCs. The receptor set was obtained from a woman in her thirties in good health and CMV-seropositive. Each CDR3 is given with its conserved first and last residue. D genes are given only for firm matches. Expanded clones get a size class; other rows say once, few or many, or leave the size out.

TRBJ2-5 | TRBV11-1 | TRBD1 | - | CASSARLDRVGETQYF | TGTGCCAGCAGCGCACGCCTAGACAGGGTTGGAGAGACCCAGTACTTC
TRBJ1-5 | TRBV28 | - | - | CASSLIGDSNQPQHF | TGTGCCAGCAGTTTAATCGGAGACAGCAATCAGCCCCAGCATTTT
TRBJ1-5 | TRBV6-1 | TRBD1 | - | CASRYRGGNQPQHF | TGTGCCAGCAGATACAGGGGGGGCAATCAGCCCCAGCATTTT
TRBJ1-6 | TRBV19 | - | few | CASSNSEGSNSPLHF | TGTGCCAGTAGTAACTCGGAGGGTAGTAATTCACCCCTCCACTTT
TRBJ2-7 | TRBV6-5 | - | - | CASRPTGLSSYEQYF | TGTGCCAGCAGACCGACAGGCCTTAGCTCCTACGAGCAGTACTTC
TRBJ1-1 | TRBV5-1 | - | - | CASSFRTDMNTEAFF | TGCGCCAGCAGCTTCAGAACCGACATGAACACTGAAGCTTTCTTT
TRBJ1-2 | TRBV6-1 | - | - | CASSEAQGGGDGYTF | TGTGCCAGCAGTGAAGCCCAGGGCGGTGGGGATGGCTACACCTTC
TRBJ1-4 | TRBV5-4 | - | - | CASSSRGEREKLFF | TGTGCCAGCAGCTCCCGGGGGGAAAGGGAAAAACTGTTTTTT
TRBJ1-4 | TRBV10-3 | - | - | CATGGSFRGNEKLFF | TGTGCCACCGGGGGGAGCTTCAGGGGAAATGAAAAACTGTTTTTT
TRBJ1-6 | TRBV7-2 | - | - | CASSLQGPPAGSPLHF | TGTGCCAGCAGCCTCCAGGGACCGCCTGCGGGGTCACCCCTCCACTTT
TRBJ1-1 | TRBV11-3 | - | - | CASSYESFGTEAFF | TGTGCCAGCAGCTACGAGAGTTTCGGCACTGAAGCTTTCTTT
TRBJ2-5 | TRBV2 | - | once | CASSLGGEETQYF | TGTGCCAGCAGCTTAGGAGGGGAAGAGACCCAGTACTTC
TRBJ2-1 | TRBV29-1 | - | - | CSVVGGEQFF | TGCAGCGTTGTCGGGGGTGAGCAGTTCTTC
TRBJ1-6 | TRBV9 | TRBD1 | - | CASSFQGDTLHF | TGTGCCAGCAGTTTTCAGGGGGACACCCTCCACTTT
TRBJ2-7 | TRBV7-2 | - | - | CASSLDSSYEQYF | TGTGCCAGCAGCTTGGACAGCTCCTACGAGCAGTACTTC
TRBJ2-5 | TRBV7-8 | - | - | CASSSSVQSFEETQYF | TGTGCCAGCAGCTCATCCGTTCAAAGCTTCGAAGAGACCCAGTACTTC
TRBJ2-1 | TRBV9 | TRBD2 | - | CASSDSKRGGYNEQFF | TGTGCCAGCAGCGACTCTAAGCGGGGGGGCTACAATGAGCAGTTCTTC
TRBJ1-1 | TRBV7-2 | TRBD1 | - | CASSPGQGMNTEAFF | TGTGCCAGCAGCCCCGGACAGGGGATGAACACTGAAGCTTTCTTT
TRBJ1-2 | TRBV5-4 | TRBD1 | - | CASSLAGQGGYGYTF | TGTGCCAGCAGCTTGGCGGGACAGGGCGGCTATGGCTACACCTTC
TRBJ2-7 | TRBV7-8 | TRBD2 | few | CASSLRLAGGYEQYF | TGTGCCAGCAGCTTAAGACTAGCGGGGGGCTACGAGCAGTACTTC
TRBJ2-7 | TRBV7-2 | TRBD2 | - | CASSVTSGGPYEQYF | TGTGCCAGCAGCGTGACTAGCGGGGGGCCCTACGAGCAGTACTTC
TRBJ2-7 | TRBV6-1 | TRBD1 | - | CASSEAGTGGLYEQYF | TGTGCCAGCAGTGAAGCTGGGACAGGGGGCCTCTACGAGCAGTACTTC
TRBJ1-5 | TRBV9 | - | - | CASSADTSNQPQHF | TGTGCCAGCAGCGCGGACACGAGCAATCAGCCCCAGCATTTT
TRBJ2-3 | TRBV5-1 | TRBD2 | - | CASGRGGPTDTQYF | TGCGCCAGCGGACGGGGGGGCCCCACAGATACGCAGTATTTT
TRBJ1-1 | TRBV7-9 | - | - | CASADDSPRTAFF | TGTGCCAGCGCTGATGACAGCCCCCGTACAGCTTTCTTT
TRBJ1-4 | TRBV7-9 | - | - | CASSNPTRGGDGEKLFF | TGTGCCAGCAGCAACCCCACCAGGGGCGGAGATGGTGAAAAACTGTTTTTT
TRBJ2-6 | TRBV5-1 | - | - | CASSLAPSLGANVLTF | TGCGCCAGCAGCTTGGCCCCCTCCCTTGGGGCCAACGTCCTGACTTTC
TRBJ1-5 | TRBV2 | TRBD1 | - | CASNRDRGIQPQHF | TGTGCCAGCAACCGGGACAGGGGGATTCAGCCCCAGCATTTT
TRBJ1-4 | TRBV29-1 | - | few | CSVQGSGALNEKLFF | TGCAGCGTTCAAGGGTCAGGGGCCTTGAATGAAAAACTGTTTTTT
TRBJ2-2 | TRBV5-1 | TRBD1 | - | CASRLLQGTNTGELFF | TGCGCCAGCAGACTATTACAGGGGACGAACACCGGGGAGCTGTTTTTT
TRBJ2-7 | TRBV11-3 | - | - | CATSEIRGYEQYF | TGTGCCACCTCCGAAATTAGGGGCTACGAGCAGTACTTC
TRBJ1-1 | TRBV2 | - | - | CASSVARTDLNTEAFF | TGTGCCAGCAGTGTGGCCCGGACAGATTTGAACACTGAAGCTTTCTTT
TRBJ1-4 | TRBV19 | - | - | CASSPGSATNEKLFF | TGTGCCAGTAGTCCGGGGTCCGCAACTAATGAAAAACTGTTTTTT
TRBJ2-3 | TRBV5-4 | TRBD2 | - | CASSNPRRGATDTQYF | TGTGCCAGCAGCAACCCCAGGCGGGGGGCCACAGATACGCAGTATTTT
TRBJ2-1 | TRBV11-2 | TRBD1 | - | CASSSVRTGGARRNEQFF | TGTGCCAGCAGCTCAGTTCGGACAGGGGGCGCAAGGCGGAATGAGCAGTTCTTC
TRBJ1-2 | TRBV28 | TRBD1 | - | CASSMAGGASGYTF | TGTGCCAGCAGTATGGCAGGGGGCGCAAGTGGCTACACCTTC
TRBJ2-2 | TRBV9 | - | - | CASRLNTGELFF | TGTGCCAGCAGACTGAACACCGGGGAGCTGTTTTTT
TRBJ2-7 | TRBV5-4 | TRBD1 | few | CASSTRTGSVYEQYF | TGTGCCAGCAGCACTAGGACAGGGTCGGTCTACGAGCAGTACTTC
TRBJ2-7 | TRBV5-4 | - | - | CASSSPMHEQYF | TGTGCCAGCAGCTCCCCGATGCACGAGCAGTACTTC
TRBJ1-6 | TRBV4-3 | TRBD1 | - | CASRQGQGYSPLHF | TGCGCCAGCAGGCAAGGACAGGGCTATTCACCCCTCCACTTT
TRBJ1-5 | TRBV6-1 | - | - | CASSARTDSNQPQHF | TGTGCCAGCAGTGCGAGGACAGATAGCAATCAGCCCCAGCATTTT
TRBJ2-7 | TRBV2 | TRBD2 | - | CASRDGSGGARRYEQYF | TGTGCCAGCAGGGATGGTAGCGGGGGGGCCAGGAGATACGAGCAGTACTTC
TRBJ2-1 | TRBV11-2 | TRBD1 | - | CASTQGAYNEQFF | TGTGCCAGCACACAGGGGGCTTACAATGAGCAGTTCTTC
TRBJ1-2 | TRBV18 | - | few | CASSSTGSLGGYTF | TGTGCCAGCTCATCCACGGGGTCTCTCGGGGGCTACACCTTC
TRBJ2-2 | TRBV11-3 | TRBD2 | - | CASSLAAGGSGELFF | TGTGCCAGCAGCTTGGCGGCGGGGGGGTCCGGGGAGCTGTTTTTT
TRBJ2-3 | TRBV9 | TRBD2 | once | CASSSRLAGGRTDTQYF | TGTGCCAGCAGCTCAAGACTAGCGGGGGGACGCACAGATACGCAGTATTTT
TRBJ1-2 | TRBV18 | - | few | CASSPREGWSGYGYTF | TGTGCCAGCTCACCGCGGGAAGGGTGGAGTGGTTATGGCTACACCTTC
TRBJ1-4 | TRBV6-4 | TRBD1 | once | CASSDPGQGEGNEKLFF | TGTGCCAGCAGTGACCCGGGACAGGGGGAAGGGAATGAAAAACTGTTTTTT
TRBJ1-2 | TRBV9 | - | - | CASSVGQATIYGYTF | TGTGCCAGCAGCGTAGGACAGGCAACTATCTATGGCTACACCTTC
TRBJ2-3 | TRBV6-4 | TRBD2 | - | CASSESGGATDTQYF | TGTGCCAGCAGTGAAAGCGGGGGGGCGACAGATACGCAGTATTTT
TRBJ1-3 | TRBV9 | - | - | CASSVGYHSGNTIYF | TGTGCCAGCAGCGTCGGGTACCACTCTGGAAACACCATATATTTT
TRBJ1-2 | TRBV5-1 | TRBD1 | - | CASSSTTGTATQRGYTF | TGCGCCAGCAGCTCGACGACCGGGACAGCGACTCAGAGGGGCTACACCTTC
TRBJ1-4 | TRBV6-5 | TRBD1 | - | CASRQRTGWYEKLFF | TGTGCCAGCAGACAGCGGACAGGGTGGTATGAAAAACTGTTTTTT